Shown below are 10 T cell receptor beta chains from a single sample sequenced in a study of a mutant IDH1 vaccine in newly diagnosed glioma. Time point specified: week 47, end of study. Alongside topical imiquimod, each dose of vaccine comprised 300 ug of mutant IDH1 20-mer peptide. The repertoire was sequenced with immunoSEQ multiplex PCR; TCRdb's copy has only in-frame clones and lacks some. The profile shows tens of thousands of clones, around 82% of them singletons. Their target antigens are unknown. The input for sequencing was PBMCs, taken from a glioma patient whose treatment included an IDH1 peptide vaccine. The receptors here all came from a man between 18 and 35 years old with glioma. Some clones in this sample may be carry-over from other donors' samples.

This chain links TRBV9 with TRBJ2-7; D gene ambiguous. The CDR3 has 15 residues. Germline values: CDR1 SGDLS, CDR2 YYNGEE. Trimming took 0 bases from V and 6 from J, leaving 16 bases between them. The CDR3 sequence is CASSVANYFSGEQYF. CDR3 bases: TGTGCCAGCAGCGTAGCCAACTATTTCAGTGGCGAGCAGTACTTC.

The chain has TRBV19 and TRBJ1-1; maybe TRBD1 (6 bases). Trimming cost V 3 bases and J 1 base, with 9 bases left between them. Germline V lookup: CDR1 LNHDA, CDR2 SQIVND (reference sequence). The CDR3 is 14 residues long. CDR3 in amino acids: CASSIGQKNTEAFF. Written as DNA, the CDR3 is TGTGCCAGTAGTATCGGACAGAAGAACACTGAAGCTTTCTTT.

The rearrangement uses TRBV5-5 and TRBJ2-7; D is possibly TRBD1 or TRBD2 (7 bases each). CDR3 length: 17 amino acids. The V end was cut by 4 bases, the J end by 3 bases, with 23 bases between. CDR1 is SGHKS and CDR2 is YYEKEE in the germline V gene (reference sequence). CDR3 protein: CASSGLGGGQPHYEQYF. The CDR3 DNA reads as TGTGCCAGCAGCGGCCTGGGAGGGGGCCAACCGCACTACGAGCAGTACTTC. Filled out from reference TRBV5-5 and TRBJ2-7, the complete variable domain reads DAGVTQSPTHLIKTRGQQVTLRCSPISGHKSVSWYQQVLGQGPQFIFQYYEKEERGRGNFPDRFSARQFPNYSSELNVNALLLGDSALYLCASSGLGGGQPHYEQYFGPGTRLTVT.

This clone was observed once. This chain links TRBV6-5 with TRBJ1-3; D is ambiguous. V lost 2 bases, J lost 3 bases, and 8 bases lay in between. Germline-derived CDR1 and CDR2 are MNHEY and SVGAGI. CDR3 size: 14 residues. The CDR3 sequence is CASSYARIGNTIYF. The CDR3 DNA is TGTGCCAGCAGTTACGCCCGTATTGGAAACACCATATATTTT.

V gene TRBV5-4 combines with J gene TRBJ2-7; maybe TRBD1 (6 bases). Germline CDR1 reads SGHNT; CDR2 reads YYREEE (reference sequence). This CDR3 has 15 residues. Trimming left V 3 bases short and J 1 base short, with 14 bases between. The CDR3 DNA is TGTGCCAGCAGCTGGGGGCAGGGTTCTTCCTACGAGCAGTACTTC. Translated: CASSWGQGSSYEQYF.

The chain couples TRBV4-3 to TRBJ1-5; D not resolved. Looked up from germline, CDR1 is LGHNA and CDR2 is YSLEER. Trimming stripped 0 bases from V and 5 bases from J, with 5 bases between. The CDR3 is 13 amino acids. The CDR3 bases are TGCGCCAGCAGCCAAGATCGTTATCAGCCCCAGCATTTT. This sequence encodes CASSQDRYQPQHF.

The V gene is TRBV7-8, the J gene TRBJ2-7, with a weak D call TRBD2 (7 bases). CDR1 SGHVS and CDR2 FQNEAQ come from the germline V gene. The ends were cut back, 3 bases at V and 2 bases at J, with 14 bases in the middle. The CDR3 loop spans 15 amino acids. In DNA form, the CDR3 reads TGTGCCAGCAGCTTCCGGCGGGGGACAACCTACGAGCAGTACTTC. It specifies CASSFRRGTTYEQYF.

V is TRBV5-1 and J is TRBJ2-7, with TRBD1 matching 7 bases. J lost 1 base, V lost 0 bases, and 13 bases had no gene match. The CDR3 loop spans 18 amino acids. The germline CDR1 and CDR2 sequences are SGHRS and YFSETQ. This chain's CDR3 is CASSLGPRGGVVSYEQYF. The CDR3 nucleotides read TGCGCCAGCAGCTTGGGCCCACGAGGGGGCGTAGTGTCCTACGAGCAGTACTTC.

In DNA form, the CDR3 reads TGTGCCAGCAGCTTAGGGGCCTATAGCAATCAGCCCCAGCATTTT. As protein: CASSLGAYSNQPQHF. The chain joins TRBV7-6 to TRBJ1-5; no firm D call. The CDR3 consists of 15 residues. Germline V gives CDR1 SGHVS, CDR2 FNYEAQ. Trimming pared 1 base from V and 0 bases from J, leaving 7 bases between.

The CDR3 DNA reads TGTGCCAGCAGCGATCCTACCCTCAGCTCCTACAATGAGCAGTTCTTC. Its protein is CASSDPTLSSYNEQFF. V is TRBV5-4 and J is TRBJ2-1; D is unclear. This CDR3 contains 16 residues. V lost 4 bases, J lost 0 bases, and 14 bases lay in between. Germline CDR1 SGHNT, CDR2 YYREEE (reference sequence).